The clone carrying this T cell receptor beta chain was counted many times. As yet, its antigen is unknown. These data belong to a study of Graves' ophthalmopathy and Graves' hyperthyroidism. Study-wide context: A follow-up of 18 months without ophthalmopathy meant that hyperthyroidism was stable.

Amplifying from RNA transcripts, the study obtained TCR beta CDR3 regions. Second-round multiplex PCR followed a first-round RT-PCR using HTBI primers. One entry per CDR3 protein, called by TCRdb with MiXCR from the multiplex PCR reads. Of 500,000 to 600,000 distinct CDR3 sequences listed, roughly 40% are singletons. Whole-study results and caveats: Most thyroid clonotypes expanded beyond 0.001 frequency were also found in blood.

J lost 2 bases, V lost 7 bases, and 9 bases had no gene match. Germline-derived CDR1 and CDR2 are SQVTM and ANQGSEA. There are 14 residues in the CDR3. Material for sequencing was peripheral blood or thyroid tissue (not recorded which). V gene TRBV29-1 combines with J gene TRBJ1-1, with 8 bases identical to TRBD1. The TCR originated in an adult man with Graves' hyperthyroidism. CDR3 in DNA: TGCAGCGCAAACAGGGGGATACTAAACACTGAAGCTTTCTTT. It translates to CSANRGILNTEAFF.